This is a list of T cell receptor beta chains from one sample in a study of T cell responses to AZD1222 COVID-19 vaccine. Clones were sequenced by immunoSEQ multiplex PCR, and TCRdb holds only the in-frame ones, with some missing. This sample has over 110,000 clones, with 85% to 90% found just once. The specimen comprised peripheral blood, sampled 28 days after the second AZD1222 dose. Every receptor here comes from an adult who received the AZD1222 COVID-19 vaccine. Each CDR3 is given with its conserved first and last residue. D genes are given only for firm matches. Expanded clones are given a class, and other clones once, few, many or no size at all.

d_call	clone_size	j_call	v_call	cdr3_aa	cdr3_nt
-	-	TRBJ2-6	TRBV6-5	CASSSSSGANVLTF	TGTGCCAGCAGCTCAAGCTCTGGGGCCAACGTCCTGACTTTC
-	-	TRBJ1-1	TRBV30	CAWSVPKKGEAFF	TGTGCCTGGAGTGTCCCGAAGAAGGGTGAAGCTTTCTTT
TRBD2	-	TRBJ2-1	TRBV30	CACGGLASEQFF	TGTGCCTGTGGGGGACTAGCCTCTGAGCAGTTCTTC
-	-	TRBJ1-2	TRBV5-4	CASSLTAFYGYTF	TGTGCCAGCAGCCTTACTGCGTTCTATGGCTACACCTTC
-	-	TRBJ1-3	TRBV19	CASSTAAGLSGNTIYF	TGTGCCAGTAGTACCGCTGCAGGGCTCTCTGGAAACACCATATATTTT
-	-	TRBJ1-1	TRBV18	CASSPGGGEAFF	TGTGCCAGCTCACCGGGAGGGGGAGAAGCTTTCTTT
-	-	TRBJ1-5	TRBV19	CASSRGSVGNQPQHF	TGTGCCAGTAGTAGGGGGTCTGTTGGCAATCAGCCCCAGCATTTT
-	-	TRBJ1-1	TRBV5-1	CASRRFPGTNTEAFF	TGCGCCAGCAGAAGATTCCCTGGGACGAACACTGAAGCTTTCTTT
TRBD1	-	TRBJ2-2	TRBV5-1	CASSFQGAGTGELFF	TGCGCCAGCAGCTTCCAGGGGGCTGGCACCGGGGAGCTGTTTTTT
-	-	TRBJ2-1	TRBV5-5	CASSLGPGTLEVEQFF	TGTGCCAGCAGCTTGGGACCCGGGACACTAGAAGTTGAGCAGTTCTTC
-	-	TRBJ1-2	TRBV6-6	CASSPILLGYTF	TGTGCCAGCAGCCCCATCCTACTTGGCTACACCTTC
-	-	TRBJ2-2	TRBV9	CASSDNTGELFF	TGTGCCAGCAGCGACAACACCGGGGAGCTGTTTTTT
-	once	TRBJ1-2	TRBV3-1/TRBV3-2	CASSHKGSGVHYGYTF	TGTGCCAGCAGCCATAAGGGGTCCGGGGTCCACTATGGCTACACCTTC
-	-	TRBJ2-2	TRBV15	CATSRGPGRELFF	TGTGCCACCAGCAGAGGACCGGGACGGGAGCTGTTTTTT
-	-	TRBJ1-1	TRBV10-1	CASSLTDMNTEAFF	TGCGCCAGCAGCTTGACAGACATGAACACTGAAGCTTTCTTT
-	-	TRBJ1-2	TRBV11-2	CASSLGGSDVYTF	TGTGCCAGCAGCTTAGGGGGGTCGGACGTATACACCTTC
TRBD1	-	TRBJ2-5	TRBV11-2	CASSRQGAETQYF	TGTGCCAGCAGTCGACAGGGGGCAGAGACCCAGTACTTC
-	-	TRBJ2-4	TRBV3-1/TRBV3-2	CSTDRVAKNIQYF	TGCTCGACAGACAGAGTAGCCAAAAACATTCAGTACTTC
TRBD1	-	TRBJ2-2	TRBV6-5	CASRSRQGAAGELFF	TGTGCCAGCAGGTCTCGTCAGGGGGCCGCCGGGGAGCTGTTTTTT
TRBD1	-	TRBJ2-4	TRBV28	CASSLQGENIQYF	TGTGCCAGCAGTTTGCAGGGGGAAAACATTCAGTACTTC
-	-	TRBJ1-3	TRBV4-3	CASSQDSSISFMGNTIYF	TGCGCCAGCAGCCAAGATAGCTCAATTTCTTTCATGGGAAACACCATATATTTT
TRBD1	-	TRBJ1-6	TRBV6-5	CASTETGSYSPLHF	TGTGCCAGCACCGAGACAGGGAGCTATTCACCCCTCCACTTT
TRBD1	-	TRBJ1-1	TRBV3-1/TRBV3-2	CASSQALLAGGVTEAFF	TGTGCCAGCAGCCAAGCCCTCTTGGCAGGGGGGGTCACTGAAGCTTTCTTT
TRBD1	-	TRBJ1-6	TRBV6-1	CASSLGGRNSPLHF	TGTGCCAGCAGTTTAGGGGGCCGTAATTCACCCCTCCACTTT
-	-	TRBJ1-1	TRBV15	CATSRESPNTEAFF	TGTGCCACCAGCAGAGAGAGTCCGAACACTGAAGCTTTCTTT
TRBD1	-	TRBJ2-5	TRBV6-5	CASRTDRDETQYF	TGTGCCAGCAGAACAGACAGGGACGAGACCCAGTACTTC
-	-	TRBJ1-4	TRBV9	CASSVGGIGEKLFF	TGTGCCAGCAGCGTAGGGGGGATCGGCGAAAAACTGTTTTTT
TRBD1	once	TRBJ1-1	TRBV3-1/TRBV3-2	CASSQAQGAIVNTEAFF	TGTGCCAGCAGCCAAGCGCAGGGGGCGATTGTGAACACTGAAGCTTTCTTT
-	-	TRBJ1-1	TRBV19	CASTGNTEAFF	TGTGCCAGTACGGGTAACACTGAAGCTTTCTTT
-	-	TRBJ1-1	TRBV6-2/TRBV6-3	CASSYGSMNTEAFF	TGTGCCAGCAGTTACGGCAGCATGAACACTGAAGCTTTCTTT
TRBD1	-	TRBJ1-2	TRBV19	CASSRGQGARYGYTF	TGTGCCAGTAGTCGAGGACAGGGGGCGCGCTATGGCTACACCTTC
TRBD2	-	TRBJ2-5	TRBV14	CASSQGPSGTNF	TGTGCCAGCAGCCAAGGGCCTAGCGGGACGAACTTC
-	-	TRBJ1-2	TRBV5-1	CASSPEARAANYGYTF	TGCGCCAGCAGCCCCGAGGCGAGGGCCGCTAACTATGGCTACACCTTC
-	-	TRBJ1-1	TRBV5-3	CARSPAFF	TGTGCCAGGTCACCAGCTTTCTTT
-	-	TRBJ1-1	TRBV30	CAWGQSNTEAFF	TGTGCCTGGGGACAATCGAACACTGAAGCTTTCTTT